The entry below describes one T cell receptor beta chain. The CDR3 is 13 amino acids. Trimming shortened V by 2 bases and J by 3 bases, and 7 bases separated the two germline ends. Germline V gene sequence: CDR1 SGHTA, CDR2 FQGNSA. The sample originates from a study of shared T cell receptors in the human thymus. Profiled with immunoSEQ multiplex PCR; TCRdb holds only in-frame clones, not every one. The data contain 640,000 or so clones, about 87% of them singletons. These sequences were also reported in another study, on human thymus T cells. Per that paper: Corrective heart surgery yielded the resections from which the thymus tissue came.

The source of this sequence is a boy less than two years old with a congenital heart defect. Sequenced: thymocytes. The chain combines TRBV7-2 with TRBJ2-5, with D unclear. In DNA form, the CDR3 reads TGTGCCAGCAGCTTAACCTATAAAGAGACCCAGTACTTC. It yields the protein CASSLTYKETQYF.